This TCR beta chain was observed in a study of T cell repertoires in cytomegalovirus infection. This clonotype was recorded at least ten times. Via MiXCR, TCRdb re-called the reads, giving one row per CDR3 protein. Seen here are about 490,000 distinct CDR3 sequences, approximately 15% observed once, and the top ten hold 20% to 30%. Per germline, CDR1 MNHNY and CDR2 SVGAGI (reference sequence). V dropped 0 bases and J dropped 4 bases, with 27 bases sitting between them. This CDR3 spans 20 amino acids. Sample: CD8+ T cells from PBMCs. The chain is built from TRBV6-6 and TRBJ1-2, with no clear D. The sequence was obtained from a human donor in good health (CMV status not recorded). Some clones in this sample may be carry-over from other donors' samples. CDR3: CASSYSTLPPRLAGGYGYTF. CDR3 DNA sequence: TGTGCCAGCAGTTACTCGACTCTCCCCCCGAGACTGGCTGGAGGCTATGGCTACACCTTC.